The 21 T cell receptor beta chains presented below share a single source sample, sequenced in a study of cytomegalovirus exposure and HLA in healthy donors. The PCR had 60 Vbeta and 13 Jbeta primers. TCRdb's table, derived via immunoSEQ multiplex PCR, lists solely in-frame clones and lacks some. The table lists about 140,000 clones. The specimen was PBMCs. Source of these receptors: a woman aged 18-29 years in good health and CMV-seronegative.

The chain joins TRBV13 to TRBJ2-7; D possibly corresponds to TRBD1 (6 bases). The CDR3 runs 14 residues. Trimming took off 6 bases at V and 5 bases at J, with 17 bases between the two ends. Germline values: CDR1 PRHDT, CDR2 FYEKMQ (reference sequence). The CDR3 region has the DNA TGTGCCAGCAGATACAGCACAGGGCCGAACGAGCAGTACGTC. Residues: CASRYSTGPNEQYV.

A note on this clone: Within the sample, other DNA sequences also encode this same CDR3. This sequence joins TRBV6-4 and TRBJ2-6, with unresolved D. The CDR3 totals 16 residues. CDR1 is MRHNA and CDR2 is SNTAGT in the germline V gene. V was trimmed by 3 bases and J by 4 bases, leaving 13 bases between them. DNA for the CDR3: TGTGCCAGCAGTGAAAATACTTTCTCCGGGGCCAACGTCCTGACTTTC. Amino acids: CASSENTFSGANVLTF.

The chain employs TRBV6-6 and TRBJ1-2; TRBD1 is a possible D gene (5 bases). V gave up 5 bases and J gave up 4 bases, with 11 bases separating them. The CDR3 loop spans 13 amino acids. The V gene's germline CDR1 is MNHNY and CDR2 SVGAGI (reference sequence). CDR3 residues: CASSQQDFYGYTF. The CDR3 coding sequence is TGTGCCAGCAGTCAACAGGATTTCTATGGCTACACCTTC.

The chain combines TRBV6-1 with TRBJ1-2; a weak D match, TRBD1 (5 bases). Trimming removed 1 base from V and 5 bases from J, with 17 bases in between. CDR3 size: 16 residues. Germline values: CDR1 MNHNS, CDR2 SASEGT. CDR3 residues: CASSEGLGGVRYGYTF. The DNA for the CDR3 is TGTGCCAGCAGTGAAGGCCTTGGGGGGGTACGGTATGGCTACACCTTC.

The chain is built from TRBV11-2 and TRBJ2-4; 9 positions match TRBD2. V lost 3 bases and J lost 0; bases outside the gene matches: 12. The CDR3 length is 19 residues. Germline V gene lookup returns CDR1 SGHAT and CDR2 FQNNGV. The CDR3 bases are TGTGCCAGCAGCTTCCCTCAGCGGGAGGCCACCATAGCCAAAAACATTCAGTACTTC. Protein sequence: CASSFPQREATIAKNIQYF. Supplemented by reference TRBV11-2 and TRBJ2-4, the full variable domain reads EAGVAQSPRYKIIEKRQSVAFWCNPISGHATLYWYQQILGQGPKLLIQFQNNGVVDDSQLPKDRFSAERLKGVDSTLKIQPAKLEDSAVYLCASSFPQREATIAKNIQYFGAGTRLSVL.

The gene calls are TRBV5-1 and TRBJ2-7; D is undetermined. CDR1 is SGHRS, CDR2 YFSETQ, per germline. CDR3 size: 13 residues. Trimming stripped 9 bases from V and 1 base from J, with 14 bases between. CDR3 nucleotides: TGCGCCAACGTGGGCAGGCCTTCCTACGAGCAGTACTTC. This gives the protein CANVGRPSYEQYF.

CDR3 amino acids: CASSTSGTGELFF. CDR3 DNA: TGTGCCAGTAGTACTAGCGGCACCGGGGAGCTGTTTTTT. The chain combines TRBV19 with TRBJ2-2; 7 nucleotides match TRBD2. With V trimmed by 4 bases and J by 4 bases, 0 bases remained unmatched. The CDR3 sequence is 13 residues long. CDR1 is LNHDA and CDR2 is SQIVND in the germline V gene (reference sequence).

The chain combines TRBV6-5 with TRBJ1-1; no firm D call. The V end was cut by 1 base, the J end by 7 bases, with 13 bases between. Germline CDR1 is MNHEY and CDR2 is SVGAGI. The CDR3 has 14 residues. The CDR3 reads CASSYYSRHREAFF. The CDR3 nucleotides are TGTGCCAGCAGTTACTACTCCCGACATCGTGAAGCTTTCTTT.

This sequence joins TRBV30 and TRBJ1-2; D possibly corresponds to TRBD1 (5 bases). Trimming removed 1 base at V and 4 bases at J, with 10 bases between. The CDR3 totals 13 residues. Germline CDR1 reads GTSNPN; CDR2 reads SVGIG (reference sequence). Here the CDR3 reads CAWSAGIFYGYTF. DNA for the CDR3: TGTGCCTGGAGTGCAGGGATCTTCTATGGCTACACCTTC.

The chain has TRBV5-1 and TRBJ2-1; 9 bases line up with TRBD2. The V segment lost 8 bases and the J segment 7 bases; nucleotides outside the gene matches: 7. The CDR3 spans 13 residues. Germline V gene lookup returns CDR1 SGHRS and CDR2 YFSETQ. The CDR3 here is CASKDSGSNEQFF. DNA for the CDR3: TGCGCCAGTAAGGATAGCGGGAGTAATGAGCAGTTCTTC.

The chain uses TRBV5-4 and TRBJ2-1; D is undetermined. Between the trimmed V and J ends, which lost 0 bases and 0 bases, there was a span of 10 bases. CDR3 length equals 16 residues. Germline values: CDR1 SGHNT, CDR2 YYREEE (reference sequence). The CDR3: CASSLAATPSYNEQFF. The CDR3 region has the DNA TGTGCCAGCAGCTTGGCGGCGACTCCCTCCTACAATGAGCAGTTCTTC.

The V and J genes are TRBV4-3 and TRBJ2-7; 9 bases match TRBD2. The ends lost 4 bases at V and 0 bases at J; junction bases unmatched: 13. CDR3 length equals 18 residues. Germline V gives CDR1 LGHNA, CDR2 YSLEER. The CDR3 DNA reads TGCGCCAGCAGCCTGGGACAAGCTAGCGGGAATCTCTCCTACGAGCAGTACGTC. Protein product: CASSLGQASGNLSYEQYV.

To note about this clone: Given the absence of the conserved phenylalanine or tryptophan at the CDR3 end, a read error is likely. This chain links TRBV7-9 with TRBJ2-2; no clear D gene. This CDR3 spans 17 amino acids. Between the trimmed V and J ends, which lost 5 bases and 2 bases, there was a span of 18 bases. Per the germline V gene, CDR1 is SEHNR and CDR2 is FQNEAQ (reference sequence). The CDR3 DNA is TGTGCCAGCAGCCCGCAGCTGGCGGTAATAAACACCGGGGAGCTGTTTTCT. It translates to CASSPQLAVINTGELFS.

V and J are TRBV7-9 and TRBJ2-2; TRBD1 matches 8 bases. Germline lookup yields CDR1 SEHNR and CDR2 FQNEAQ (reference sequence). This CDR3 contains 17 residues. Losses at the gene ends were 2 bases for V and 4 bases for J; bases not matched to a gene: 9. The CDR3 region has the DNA TGTGCCAGCAGCTTATCTGGACAGGGAGTAGGCACCGGGGAGCTGTTTTTT. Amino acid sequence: CASSLSGQGVGTGELFF.

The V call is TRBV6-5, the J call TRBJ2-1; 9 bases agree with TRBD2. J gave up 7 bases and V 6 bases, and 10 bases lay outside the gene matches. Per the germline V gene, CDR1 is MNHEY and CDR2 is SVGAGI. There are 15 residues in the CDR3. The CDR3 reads CASSPRGREGNEQFF. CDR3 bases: TGTGCCAGCAGCCCCCGAGGGCGGGAGGGGAATGAGCAGTTCTTC.

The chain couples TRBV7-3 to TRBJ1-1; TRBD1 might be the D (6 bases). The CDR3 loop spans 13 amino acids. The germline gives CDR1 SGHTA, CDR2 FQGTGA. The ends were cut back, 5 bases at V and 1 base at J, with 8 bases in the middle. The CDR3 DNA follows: TGTGCCAGCAGCCAGGACAGGAACACTGAAGCTTTCTTT. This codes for CASSQDRNTEAFF. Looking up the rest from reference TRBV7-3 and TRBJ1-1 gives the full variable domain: GAGVSQTPSNKVTEKGKYVELRCDPISGHTALYWYRQSLGQGPEFLIYFQGTGAADDSGLPNDRFFAVRPEGSVSTLKIQRTERGDSAVYLCASSQDRNTEAFFGQGTRLTVV.

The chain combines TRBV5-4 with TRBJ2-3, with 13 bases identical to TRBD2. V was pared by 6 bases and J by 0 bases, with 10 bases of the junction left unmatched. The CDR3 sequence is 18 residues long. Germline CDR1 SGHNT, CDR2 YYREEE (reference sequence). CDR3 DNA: TGTGCCAGCAACTTAGGACTAGCGGGGGACATTAGCACAGATACGCAGTATTTT. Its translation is CASNLGLAGDISTDTQYF.

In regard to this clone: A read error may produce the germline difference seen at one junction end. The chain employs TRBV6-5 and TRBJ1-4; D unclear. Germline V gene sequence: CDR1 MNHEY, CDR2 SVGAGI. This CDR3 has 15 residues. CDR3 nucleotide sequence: TGTGCCAGCAGCTACTCCGGTTCAACTAATGAAAAACTGTTTTTT. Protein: CASSYSGSTNEKLFF.

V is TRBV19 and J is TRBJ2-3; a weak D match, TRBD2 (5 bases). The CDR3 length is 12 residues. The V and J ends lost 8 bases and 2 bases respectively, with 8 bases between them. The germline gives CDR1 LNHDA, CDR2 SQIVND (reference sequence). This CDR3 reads CASSRDTDTQYF. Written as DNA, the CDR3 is TGTGCCAGTTCCCGGGACACAGATACGCAGTATTTT.

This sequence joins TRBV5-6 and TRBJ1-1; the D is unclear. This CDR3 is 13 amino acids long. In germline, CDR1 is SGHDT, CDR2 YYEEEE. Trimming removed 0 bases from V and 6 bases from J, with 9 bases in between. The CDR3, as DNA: TGTGCCAGCAGCTTGGGGGCAGGCTCTGAAGCTTTCTTT. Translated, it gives CASSLGAGSEAFF.

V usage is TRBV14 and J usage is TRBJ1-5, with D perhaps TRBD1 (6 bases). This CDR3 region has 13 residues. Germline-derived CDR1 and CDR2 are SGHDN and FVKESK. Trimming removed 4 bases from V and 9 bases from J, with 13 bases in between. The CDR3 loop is CASSPGGAAPQHF. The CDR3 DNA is TGTGCCAGCAGCCCTGGGGGGGCCGCGCCCCAGCATTTT.